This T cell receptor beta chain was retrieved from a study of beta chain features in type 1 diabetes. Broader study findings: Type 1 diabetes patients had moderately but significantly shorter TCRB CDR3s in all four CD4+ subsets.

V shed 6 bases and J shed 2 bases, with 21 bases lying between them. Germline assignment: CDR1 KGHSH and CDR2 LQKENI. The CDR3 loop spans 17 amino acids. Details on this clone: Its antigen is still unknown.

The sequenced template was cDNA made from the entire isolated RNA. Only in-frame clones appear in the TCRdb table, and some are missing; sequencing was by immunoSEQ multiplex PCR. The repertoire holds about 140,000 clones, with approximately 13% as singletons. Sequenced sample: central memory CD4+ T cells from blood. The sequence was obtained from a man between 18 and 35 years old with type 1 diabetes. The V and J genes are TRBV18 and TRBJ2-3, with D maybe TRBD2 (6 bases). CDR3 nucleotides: TGTGCCAGCTCGCCGAGTACCGGAGGGGACTCCACAGATACGCAGTATTTT. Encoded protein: CASSPSTGGDSTDTQYF.